This is a list of T cell receptor beta chains from one sample in a study of blood T cell repertoires in COVID-19. TCRdb's table, derived via immunoSEQ multiplex PCR, lists solely in-frame clones and lacks some. This table has about 130,000 clones, about 75% appearing once. Sequencing was carried out using peripheral blood. These receptors were collected from a man older than 75 with acute or convalescent COVID-19. Each CDR3 is given with its conserved first and last residue. The D gene is left open where the match is weak. Clone sizes are given selectively: once, few, many, or a class where the clone is expanded.

CDR3: CASTFRDRGSYEQYF
DNA: TGTGCCAGCACCTTCCGGGACAGGGGCTCCTACGAGCAGTACTTC
size: once
V: TRBV7-2
J: TRBJ2-7
D: TRBD1

CDR3: CASSSGTSNTEAFF
DNA: TGTGCCAGCAGCTCCGGGACATCAAACACTGAAGCTTTCTTT
size: NA
V: TRBV7-9
J: TRBJ1-1
D: NA

CDR3: CASSVDDRGPSPLHF
DNA: TGTGCCAGCAGCGTAGATGACAGGGGGCCTTCACCCCTCCACTTT
size: NA
V: TRBV9
J: TRBJ1-6
D: TRBD1

CDR3: CAWSRGLPGTRGNTIYF
DNA: TGTGCCTGGAGTAGGGGACTTCCAGGGACGAGGGGAAACACCATATATTTT
size: NA
V: TRBV30
J: TRBJ1-3
D: NA

CDR3: CASSLAGGRHNEQFF
DNA: TGCGCCAGCAGCTTGGCAGGGGGCCGGCACAATGAGCAGTTCTTC
size: NA
V: TRBV5-1
J: TRBJ2-1
D: TRBD1

CDR3: CASNTGLRGYTF
DNA: TGTGCCAGCAACACAGGGTTGCGAGGCTACACCTTC
size: NA
V: TRBV28
J: TRBJ1-2
D: NA

CDR3: CASSSEGRGELFF
DNA: TGCGCCAGCAGCTCGGAGGGTAGGGGGGAGCTGTTTTTT
size: NA
V: TRBV5-1
J: TRBJ2-2
D: NA

CDR3: CASSQASGYGYGYTF
DNA: TGTGCCAGCAGCCAAGCCTCGGGGTATGGTTATGGCTACACCTTC
size: NA
V: TRBV4-2
J: TRBJ1-2
D: NA

CDR3: CASSPPAIQETQYF
DNA: TGTGCCAGCTCACCTCCCGCGATACAAGAGACCCAGTACTTC
size: NA
V: TRBV18
J: TRBJ2-5
D: NA

CDR3: CSVAQGLGTEAFF
DNA: TGCAGCGTTGCACAGGGATTAGGCACTGAAGCTTTCTTT
size: NA
V: TRBV29-1
J: TRBJ1-1
D: NA